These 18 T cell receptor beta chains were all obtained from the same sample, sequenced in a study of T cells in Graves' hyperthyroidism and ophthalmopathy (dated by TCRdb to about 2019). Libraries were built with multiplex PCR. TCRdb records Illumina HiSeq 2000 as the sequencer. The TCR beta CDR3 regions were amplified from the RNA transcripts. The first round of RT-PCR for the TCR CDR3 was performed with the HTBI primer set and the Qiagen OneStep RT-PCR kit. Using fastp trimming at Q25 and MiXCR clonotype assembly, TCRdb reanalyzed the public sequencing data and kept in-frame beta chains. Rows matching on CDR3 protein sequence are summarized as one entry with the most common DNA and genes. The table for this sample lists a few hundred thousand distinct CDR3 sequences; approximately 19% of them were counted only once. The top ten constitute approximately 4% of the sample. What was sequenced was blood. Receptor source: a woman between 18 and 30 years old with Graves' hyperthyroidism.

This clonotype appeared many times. CDR3 protein: CSARRGLNQPQHF. CDR3 in DNA: TGCAGTGCTAGACGGGGACTCAATCAGCCCCAGCATTTT. The chain links TRBV20-1 to TRBJ1-5, with D possibly TRBD1 on 5 matching bases. The CDR3 consists of 13 residues. Germline V lookup: CDR1 DFQATT, CDR2 SNEGSKA (reference sequence). V gave up 2 bases and J gave up 3 bases, with 8 bases separating them.

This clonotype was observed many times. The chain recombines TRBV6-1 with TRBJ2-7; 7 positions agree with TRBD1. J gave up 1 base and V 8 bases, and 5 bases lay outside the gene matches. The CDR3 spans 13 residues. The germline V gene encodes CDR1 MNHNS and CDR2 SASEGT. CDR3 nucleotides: TGTGCCAGCGATTTGGGACAGTCCTACGAGCAGTACTTC. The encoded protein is CASDLGQSYEQYF.

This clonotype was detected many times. CDR3 amino acids: CSAGRQGDGYTF. The CDR3 bases are TGCAGTGCTGGCCGACAGGGCGATGGCTACACCTTC. The chain carries TRBV20-1 and TRBJ1-2; TRBD1 matches at 7 bases. The CDR3 has 12 amino acids. CDR1 is DFQATT and CDR2 is SNEGSKA in the germline V gene (reference sequence). V shed 5 bases, J shed 6 bases, and the junction held 6 bases outside the gene matches.

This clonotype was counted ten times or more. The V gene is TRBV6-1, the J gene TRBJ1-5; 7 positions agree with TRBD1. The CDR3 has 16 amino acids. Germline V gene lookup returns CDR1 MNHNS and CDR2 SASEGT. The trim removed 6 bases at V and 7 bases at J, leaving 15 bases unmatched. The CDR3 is CASSDFFRGLRQPQHF. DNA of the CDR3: TGTGCCAGCAGCGATTTTTTTAGGGGGCTAAGGCAGCCCCAGCATTTT.

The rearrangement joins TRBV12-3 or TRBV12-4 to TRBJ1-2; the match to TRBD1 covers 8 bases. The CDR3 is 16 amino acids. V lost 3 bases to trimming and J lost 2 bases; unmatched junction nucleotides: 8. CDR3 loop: CASSFQDRAINYGYTF. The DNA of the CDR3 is TGTGCCAGCAGTTTCCAGGACAGGGCGATAAACTATGGCTACACCTTC.

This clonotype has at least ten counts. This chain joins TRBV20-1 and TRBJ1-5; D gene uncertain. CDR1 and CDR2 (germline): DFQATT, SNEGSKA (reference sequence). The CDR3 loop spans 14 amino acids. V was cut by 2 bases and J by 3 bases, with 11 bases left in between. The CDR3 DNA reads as TGCAGTGCTAGACCCTGGGGAAACAATCAGCCCCAGCATTTT. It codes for CSARPWGNNQPQHF.

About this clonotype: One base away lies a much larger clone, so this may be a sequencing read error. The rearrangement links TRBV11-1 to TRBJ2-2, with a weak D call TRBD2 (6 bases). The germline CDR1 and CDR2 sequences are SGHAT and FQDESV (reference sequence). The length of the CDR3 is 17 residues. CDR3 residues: CASSFLITSNVAGELLF. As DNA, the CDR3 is TGTGCCAGCAGCTTCCTCATCACTAGCAACGTGGCCGGGGAGCTGTTGTTT.

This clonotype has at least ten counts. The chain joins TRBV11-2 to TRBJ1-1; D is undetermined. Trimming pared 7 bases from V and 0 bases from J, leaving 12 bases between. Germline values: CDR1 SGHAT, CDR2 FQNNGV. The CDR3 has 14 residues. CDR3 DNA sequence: TGTGCCAGCACCCCTTTCGACCTGAACACTGAAGCTTTCTTT. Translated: CASTPFDLNTEAFF.

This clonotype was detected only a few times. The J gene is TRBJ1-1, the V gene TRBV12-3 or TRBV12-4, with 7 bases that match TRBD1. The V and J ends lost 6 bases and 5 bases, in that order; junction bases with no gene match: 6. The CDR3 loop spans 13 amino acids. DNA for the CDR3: TGTGCCAGCAGGAAAGGGGGCGGGACTGAAGCTTTCTTT. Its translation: CASRKGGGTEAFF.

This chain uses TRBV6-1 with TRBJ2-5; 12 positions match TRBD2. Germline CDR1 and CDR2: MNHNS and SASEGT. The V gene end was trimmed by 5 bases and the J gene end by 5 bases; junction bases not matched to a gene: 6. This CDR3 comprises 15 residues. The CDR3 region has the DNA TGTGCCAGCAGTCCGACTAGCGGGGGCTTGGAGACCCAGTACTTC. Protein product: CASSPTSGGLETQYF.

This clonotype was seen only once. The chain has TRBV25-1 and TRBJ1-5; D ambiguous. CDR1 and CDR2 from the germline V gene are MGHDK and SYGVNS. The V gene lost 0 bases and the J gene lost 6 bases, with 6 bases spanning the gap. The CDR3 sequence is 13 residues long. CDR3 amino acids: CASSEYIGQPQHF. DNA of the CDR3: TGTGCCAGCAGTGAATATATTGGTCAGCCCCAGCATTTT.

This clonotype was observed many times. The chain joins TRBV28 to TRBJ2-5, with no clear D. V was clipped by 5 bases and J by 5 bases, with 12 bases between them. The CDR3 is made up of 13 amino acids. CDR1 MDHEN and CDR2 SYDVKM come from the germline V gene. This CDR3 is CASSPPSLETQYF. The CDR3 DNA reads TGTGCCAGCAGTCCACCCTCGTTGGAGACCCAGTACTTC.

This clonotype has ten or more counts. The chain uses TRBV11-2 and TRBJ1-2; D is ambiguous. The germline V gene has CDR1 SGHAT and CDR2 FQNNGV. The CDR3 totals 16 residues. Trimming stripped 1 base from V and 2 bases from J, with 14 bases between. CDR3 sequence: CASSLVGEVTNYGYTF. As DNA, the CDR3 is TGTGCCAGCAGCTTAGTTGGGGAAGTTACGAACTATGGCTACACCTTC.

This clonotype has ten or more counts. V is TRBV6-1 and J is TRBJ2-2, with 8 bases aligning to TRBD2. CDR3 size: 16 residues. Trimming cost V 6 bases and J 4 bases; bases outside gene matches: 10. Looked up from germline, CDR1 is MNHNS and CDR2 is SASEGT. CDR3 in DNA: TGTGCCAGCAGCCTCGTGGGTAGCGGGGTCACCGGGGAGCTGTTTTTT. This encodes CASSLVGSGVTGELFF.

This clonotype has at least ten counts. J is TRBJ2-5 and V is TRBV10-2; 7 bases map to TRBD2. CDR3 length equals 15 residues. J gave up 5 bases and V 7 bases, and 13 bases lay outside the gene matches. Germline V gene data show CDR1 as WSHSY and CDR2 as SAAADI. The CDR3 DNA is TGCGCCAGCATGGGGCAGGCTAGCGGCCTGGAGACCCAGTACTTC. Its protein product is CASMGQASGLETQYF.

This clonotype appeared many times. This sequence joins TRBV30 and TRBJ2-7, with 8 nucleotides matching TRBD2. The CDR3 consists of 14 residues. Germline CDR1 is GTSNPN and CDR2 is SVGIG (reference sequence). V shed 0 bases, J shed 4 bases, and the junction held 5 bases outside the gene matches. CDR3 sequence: CAWSVWGGGYEQYF. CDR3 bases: TGTGCCTGGAGTGTTTGGGGCGGGGGGTACGAGCAGTACTTC.

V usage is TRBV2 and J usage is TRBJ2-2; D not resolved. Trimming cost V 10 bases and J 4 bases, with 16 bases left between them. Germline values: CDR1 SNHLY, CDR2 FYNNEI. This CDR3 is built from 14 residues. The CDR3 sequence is CATQFSMVTGELFF. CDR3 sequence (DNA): TGTGCCACCCAATTTTCGATGGTCACCGGGGAGCTGTTTTTT.

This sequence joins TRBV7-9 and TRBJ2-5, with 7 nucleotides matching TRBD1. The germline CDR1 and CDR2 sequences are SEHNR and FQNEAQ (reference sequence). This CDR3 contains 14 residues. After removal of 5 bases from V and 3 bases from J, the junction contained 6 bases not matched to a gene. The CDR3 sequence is CASSLGTEEETQYF. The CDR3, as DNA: TGTGCCAGCAGCCTAGGGACAGAAGAAGAGACCCAGTACTTC.